This T cell receptor beta chain was obtained from a study of blood T cell repertoires in COVID-19. Assay: immunoSEQ multiplex PCR; the TCRdb copy retains only in-frame clones and omits some. Altogether a few hundred thousand clones are present, approximately 81% being singletons, with the ten largest covering around 2.5%. Trimming shortened V by 0 bases and J by 6 bases, and 12 bases separated the two germline ends. The germline V gene encodes CDR1 MGHRA and CDR2 YSYEKL. The CDR3 sequence is 14 residues long. The chain recombines TRBV4-1 with TRBJ2-7, with D possibly TRBD2 on 7 matching bases. Sequencing used PBMCs or T cells enriched from blood (not recorded which). The TCR was taken from a woman aged 50 to 60 who had recovered from COVID-19. CDR3 DNA sequence: TGCGCCAGCAGCCAAGATCGACGGGGGGCCGAGCAGTACTTC. Translated: CASSQDRRGAEQYF.